These 18 T cell receptor beta chains were all obtained from the same sample, sequenced in a study of cytomegalovirus exposure and HLA in healthy donors. The PCR made use of 60 Vbeta and 13 Jbeta primers. Profiled with immunoSEQ multiplex PCR; TCRdb holds only in-frame clones, not every one. The sample includes roughly 130,000 clones, 75% to 90% seen only once; the top ten take 4%. The sequenced sample consisted of PBMCs. The receptors derive from a woman between 40 and 55 years old in good health and CMV-seronegative.

This sequence joins TRBV28 and TRBJ1-6; 8 nucleotides line up with TRBD1. The V gene end was trimmed by 8 bases and the J gene end by 6 bases; junction bases not matched to a gene: 3. This CDR3 spans 13 amino acids. Per the germline V gene, CDR1 is MDHEN and CDR2 is SYDVKM. In DNA, the CDR3 is TGTGCCAGCCGGACAGGGTCTAATTCACCCCTCCACTTT. Its translation: CASRTGSNSPLHF.

Notes on this clone: Compared with germline, one end of the junction differs, possibly owing to a read error. The V and J genes are TRBV7-7 and TRBJ2-7, with D possibly matching TRBD2 (5 bases). The CDR3 sequence is 16 residues long. Germline V gene lookup returns CDR1 SSHAT and CDR2 FNYEAQ (reference sequence). As DNA, the CDR3 is TGTGCTAGCAGCTGCATCCGGTGCACGACTACCTACGAGCAGTACTTC. Translated: CASSCIRCTTTYEQYF.

A few counts support this clone. V usage is TRBV7-6 and J usage is TRBJ2-3; D may be TRBD2 (5 bases). This CDR3 is built from 16 residues. CDR1 is SGHVS, CDR2 FNYEAQ, per germline. V was trimmed by 5 bases and J by 5 bases, leaving 20 bases between them. CDR3 DNA sequence: TGTGCCAGCAGCCTGACCGGGATTCGTCGGGGAGATACGCAGTATTTT. It codes for CASSLTGIRRGDTQYF.

DNA for the CDR3: TGCGCCAGCAGCCAAGGGACAGGGGTCAGGGGGGAAAAACTGTTTTTT. It yields the protein CASSQGTGVRGEKLFF. This sequence joins TRBV4-1 and TRBJ1-4; TRBD1 aligns across 9 bases. This CDR3 has 16 amino acids. V shed 1 base, J shed 8 bases, and the junction held 8 bases outside the gene matches. Germline V lookup: CDR1 MGHRA, CDR2 YSYEKL.

The gene calls are TRBV29-1 and TRBJ1-1, with 8 nucleotides matching TRBD1. Trimming cost V 4 bases and J 2 bases; bases outside gene matches: 6. Germline loops: CDR1 SQVTM, CDR2 ANQGSEA. CDR3 length equals 14 residues. Here the CDR3 reads CSVGTGMGNTEAFF. CDR3 nucleotides: TGCAGCGTTGGGACAGGGATGGGTAACACTGAAGCTTTCTTT.

The chain couples TRBV6-5 to TRBJ1-2, with 7 bases lining up with TRBD1. The CDR3 is 13 residues long. The ends lost 6 bases at V and 3 bases at J; junction bases unmatched: 4. Germline V gives CDR1 MNHEY, CDR2 SVGAGI. CDR3 sequence reads: CASRSDRDYGYTF. The CDR3 DNA sequence: TGTGCCAGCAGATCAGACAGGGACTATGGCTACACCTTC.

The chain uses TRBV6-6 and TRBJ2-5; TRBD1 matches at 7 bases. Germline V CDR1 and CDR2: MNHNY, SVGAGI (reference sequence). The CDR3 has 14 amino acids. The junction had 5 bases not matched to a gene; V was cut back by 2 bases and J by 5 bases. Here the CDR3 reads CASSYRGLGETQYF. The CDR3, as DNA: TGTGCCAGCAGTTACAGGGGGCTGGGGGAGACCCAGTACTTC.

The rearrangement joins TRBV6-1 to TRBJ1-6, with 9 positions matching TRBD1. The junction had 6 bases not matched to a gene; V was cut back by 7 bases and J by 5 bases. CDR3 length equals 15 residues. The germline CDR1 and CDR2 sequences are MNHNS and SASEGT. CDR3 amino acids: CASTSGQGNNSPLHF. CDR3 sequence (DNA): TGTGCCAGCACCTCGGGACAGGGCAATAATTCACCCCTCCACTTT.

The genes are TRBV2 and TRBJ1-3; perhaps TRBD1 as D (6 bases). CDR1 is SNHLY, CDR2 FYNNEI, per germline. Deletions cut 6 bases from V and 4 bases from J, with 16 bases between. The CDR3 covers 15 residues. The CDR3: CASREQGSSGNTIYF. In DNA form, the CDR3 reads TGTGCCAGCAGGGAACAGGGTAGTTCCGGAAACACCATATATTTT.

The chain is built from TRBV18 and TRBJ2-6; unclear D gene. V was pared by 7 bases and J by 1 base, with 5 bases between. CDR1 KGHSH and CDR2 LQKENI come from the germline V gene. The CDR3 length is 13 residues. In nucleotides, the CDR3 is TGTGCCAGCTTAGAGTCTGGGGCCAACGTCCTGACTTTC. Protein sequence: CASLESGANVLTF.

This rearrangement joins TRBV9 to TRBJ1-3; a weak D match, TRBD1 (6 bases). The length of the CDR3 is 14 residues. The germline V gene has CDR1 SGDLS and CDR2 YYNGEE. V gave up 3 bases and J gave up 1 base, with 8 bases separating them. The CDR3: CASSAGTSGNTIYF. The CDR3 region has the DNA TGTGCCAGCAGCGCAGGGACATCTGGAAACACCATATATTTT.

This clone was picked up one time. At one end the junction does not follow the germline gene, possibly because of a read error. The chain uses TRBV7-9 and TRBJ1-6; the D gene is possibly TRBD1 (5 bases). Germline CDR1 and CDR2: SEHNR and FQNEAQ (reference sequence). This CDR3 contains 16 residues. The CDR3 here is CSSSLAGGGGDSPLHF. For the CDR3, the DNA is TGTTCCAGCAGCTTAGCGGGGGGAGGAGGAGATTCACCCCTCCACTTT.

The chain carries TRBV28 and TRBJ1-1, with a tentative D call TRBD1 (6 bases). The CDR3 is 14 residues long. V was clipped by 6 bases and J by 5 bases, with 16 bases between them. Germline loops: CDR1 MDHEN, CDR2 SYDVKM. CDR3 region: CASRSTGYGTEAFF. The CDR3, as DNA: TGTGCCAGCAGGTCTACAGGGTACGGGACTGAAGCTTTCTTT. The full variable domain, its missing parts supplied by reference TRBV28 and TRBJ1-1, is DVKVTQSSRYLVKRTGEKVFLECVQDMDHENMFWYRQDPGLGLRLIYFSYDVKMKEKGDIPEGYSVSREKKERFSLILESASTNQTSMYLCASRSTGYGTEAFFGQGTRLTVV.

The chain links TRBV7-2 to TRBJ1-6; 7 bases align to TRBD1. Trimming at V came to 5 bases and at J to 11 bases, leaving 9 bases not matched to a gene. In germline, CDR1 is SGHTA, CDR2 FQGNSA. The CDR3 has 14 residues. CDR3 region: CASSLGTAMTPLHF. The CDR3 region has the DNA TGTGCCAGCAGCCTTGGGACAGCAATGACACCCCTCCACTTT. Full variable domain (remainder filled in from reference TRBV7-2 and TRBJ1-6): GAGVSQSPSNKVTEKGKDVELRCDPISGHTALYWYRQSLGQGLEFLIYFQGNSAPDKSGLPSDRFSAERTGGSVSTLTIQRTQQEDSAVYLCASSLGTAMTPLHFGNGTRLTVT.

This rearrangement joins TRBV2 to TRBJ1-1, with D maybe TRBD1 (6 bases). Looked up from germline, CDR1 is SNHLY and CDR2 is FYNNEI. Trimming left V 11 bases short and J 4 bases short, with 20 bases between. The length of the CDR3 is 14 residues. The CDR3 region is CAARDTGRGTEAFF. CDR3 DNA sequence: TGTGCCGCCCGGGACACCGGCCGAGGCACTGAAGCTTTCTTT.

V and J are TRBV4-3 and TRBJ1-1, with D tentatively TRBD1 (5 bases). This CDR3 comprises 15 residues. Looked up from germline, CDR1 is LGHNA and CDR2 is YSLEER. Trimming left V 0 bases short and J 1 base short, with 9 bases between. As DNA, the CDR3 is TGCGCCAGCAGCCAAGAAGGGGCAGGGAACACTGAAGCTTTCTTT. Its protein product is CASSQEGAGNTEAFF.

The chain uses TRBV4-3 and TRBJ2-3; 12 bases align to TRBD2. Germline lookup yields CDR1 LGHNA and CDR2 YSLEER. Germline trimming cut 3 bases from V and 8 bases from J; bases unmatched to any gene: 6. The CDR3 totals 15 residues. In nucleotides, the CDR3 is TGCGCCAGCAGCCAGGCTAGCGGGAGGGCCGGTACGCAGTATTTT. Translation gives CASSQASGRAGTQYF.

As to this clone: The junction departs from germline at one end; a sequencing error may be responsible. The chain is built from TRBV4-2 and TRBJ1-1, with 8 bases that match TRBD1. Germline lookup yields CDR1 LGHNA and CDR2 YNFKEQ. This CDR3 spans 15 amino acids. CDR3 amino acids: CTSSQEGQGRTEAFF. The DNA for the CDR3 is TGTACCAGCAGCCAAGAAGGACAGGGTAGGACCGAAGCTTTCTTT.